This T cell receptor (beta chain) came from a study of CD8 T cells in Susac syndrome. Trimming removed 2 bases from V and 4 bases from J, with 20 bases in between. The CDR3 consists of 16 residues. Germline-derived CDR1 and CDR2 are GTSNPN and SVGIG (reference sequence). With random hexamers, reverse transcription was performed on roughly 0.45 to 1 ug of RNA. Via MiXCR, TCRdb re-called the immunoSEQ multiplex PCR reads, giving one row per CDR3 protein. Among about 180,000 distinct CDR3 sequences listed, 94% were seen once. The origin of this receptor is a human donor with Susac syndrome. Source material: CD4+ T cells from PBMCs. The chain links TRBV30 to TRBJ1-2, with D perhaps matching TRBD1 (5 bases). The CDR3 bases are TGTGCCTGGAGTAGAGTTACGTCGGGGCGCAGCTATGGCTACACCTTC. Its protein is CAWSRVTSGRSYGYTF.